Listed below are T cell receptor beta chains from one sample, sequenced in a study of blood T cell repertoires in COVID-19. The table came from immunoSEQ multiplex PCR; TCRdb's copy has only in-frame clones and leaves some out. The sample has under 350,000 clones; about 89% are singletons. The sample taken for sequencing was peripheral blood. All receptors derive from a man aged 35 to 55 with acute or convalescent COVID-19. CDR3s include the opening cysteine and the closing phenylalanine or tryptophan. Each record gives: J gene, D gene, V gene, clone size, CDR3 DNA, CDR3 protein. The D gene is left open where the match is weak. Expanded clones get a size class; other rows say once, few or many, or leave the size out.

J: TRBJ1-2; D: NA; V: TRBV11-2; size: once; DNA: TGTGCCAGCAGCGCCACAGGGTTCGGCTACACCTTC; CDR3: CASSATGFGYTF
J: TRBJ1-2; D: NA; V: TRBV5-1; size: NA; DNA: TGCGCCAGCAGCTTGTGGTCAGGGAGGAACTATGGCTACACCTTC; CDR3: CASSLWSGRNYGYTF
J: TRBJ1-2; D: NA; V: TRBV2; size: NA; DNA: TGTGCCAGCAGTGCCCGTCTCGACACTCGGCAGGGCTACACCTTC; CDR3: CASSARLDTRQGYTF
J: TRBJ2-7; D: NA; V: TRBV19; size: NA; DNA: TGTGCCACCTCTAGAGAAGCCGGGTTCGAGCAGTACTTC; CDR3: CATSREAGFEQYF
J: TRBJ1-5; D: NA; V: TRBV7-2; size: NA; DNA: TGTGCCAGCAGCTACCATACAGGGCACGAACAGCCCCAGCATTTT; CDR3: CASSYHTGHEQPQHF
J: TRBJ1-3; D: NA; V: TRBV30; size: NA; DNA: TGTGCCTGGACCCCGTCGGGGGTTCCTTCGGGAAACACCATATATTTT; CDR3: CAWTPSGVPSGNTIYF
J: TRBJ1-6; D: NA; V: TRBV19; size: NA; DNA: TGTGCCAGTATAAAGAGGGAACTCCACTTT; CDR3: CASIKRELHF
J: TRBJ2-7; D: TRBD1; V: TRBV6-6; size: once; DNA: TGTGCCAGCAGTTACCCCCCCGGGACAGGGCCCGAGCAGTACTTC; CDR3: CASSYPPGTGPEQYF
J: TRBJ1-2; D: NA; V: TRBV7-3; size: NA; DNA: TGTGCCAGCAGCCCGGACAACTTCCCAAACTATGGCTACACCTTC; CDR3: CASSPDNFPNYGYTF
J: TRBJ1-6; D: TRBD1; V: TRBV19; size: NA; DNA: TGTGCCAGTAGGTGGACAGGGGGTTTTTCTTCACCCCTCCACTTT; CDR3: CASRWTGGFSSPLHF
J: TRBJ1-6; D: NA; V: TRBV6-5; size: NA; DNA: TGTGCCAGCGTTACAGGGATTGAGAATTCACCCCTCCACTTT; CDR3: CASVTGIENSPLHF
J: TRBJ1-2; D: NA; V: TRBV10-3; size: NA; DNA: TGTGCCATCAGTGAAAACAGGGAAGGTACGGGAGGCTACACCTTC; CDR3: CAISENREGTGGYTF
J: TRBJ2-7; D: NA; V: TRBV19; size: NA; DNA: TGTGCCAGTAGTATATACAGGGATACCTACGAGCAGTACTTC; CDR3: CASSIYRDTYEQYF
J: TRBJ2-6; D: NA; V: TRBV6-8; size: NA; DNA: TGTGCCAGCAGTTTGCGGGTGGCTGGGGCCAACGTCCTGACTTTC; CDR3: CASSLRVAGANVLTF
J: TRBJ2-7; D: TRBD1; V: TRBV7-2; size: NA; DNA: TGTGCCAGCAGCTTAGTGGGGGCCGGGACAGCGAGCTACGAGCAGTACTTC; CDR3: CASSLVGAGTASYEQYF
J: TRBJ1-5; D: TRBD1; V: TRBV5-6; size: once; DNA: TGTGCCAGCAGCTGGGGGACAGGGCGGGATCAGCCCCAGCATTTT; CDR3: CASSWGTGRDQPQHF
J: TRBJ1-1; D: TRBD1; V: TRBV6-5; size: NA; DNA: TGTGCCAGCAGCCGACAACAGGGGGCTGGCGGTGAAGCTTTCTTT; CDR3: CASSRQQGAGGEAFF
J: TRBJ2-2; D: NA; V: TRBV18; size: NA; DNA: TGTGCCAGCTCACCAAGCCAGGGGTTATTGACCGGGGAGCTGTTTTTT; CDR3: CASSPSQGLLTGELFF
J: TRBJ1-2; D: NA; V: TRBV10-3; size: NA; DNA: TGTGCCATCAGTGTGAATGGAGCCTATGGCTACACCTTC; CDR3: CAISVNGAYGYTF
J: TRBJ2-2; D: TRBD2; V: TRBV5-1; size: NA; DNA: TGCGCCAGTACGGGACTAGGGCCCACCGGGGAGCTGTTTTTT; CDR3: CASTGLGPTGELFF
J: TRBJ1-2; D: NA; V: TRBV30; size: NA; DNA: TGTGCCTGGAGTGGGGGGGTCGCCCCCTCAGAAGGCTACACCTTC; CDR3: CAWSGGVAPSEGYTF
J: TRBJ2-2; D: TRBD1; V: TRBV5-6; size: once; DNA: TGTGCCAGCACCCCGGGACAGAAACGCGGGGAGCTGTTTTTT; CDR3: CASTPGQKRGELFF
J: TRBJ1-1; D: NA; V: TRBV10-3; size: NA; DNA: TGTGCCATCAGTGAACAGGGCGAGAGCACTGAAGCTTTCTTT; CDR3: CAISEQGESTEAFF
J: TRBJ1-5; D: NA; V: TRBV7-8; size: NA; DNA: TGTGCCAGCAGCCGCACCGTCACCGAGCCCCAGCCCCAGCATTTT; CDR3: CASSRTVTEPQPQHF
J: TRBJ1-5; D: NA; V: TRBV12-5; size: NA; DNA: TGTGCTAGTGGTTTATCTCAGGGTGTCCAGCATTTT; CDR3: CASGLSQGVQHF